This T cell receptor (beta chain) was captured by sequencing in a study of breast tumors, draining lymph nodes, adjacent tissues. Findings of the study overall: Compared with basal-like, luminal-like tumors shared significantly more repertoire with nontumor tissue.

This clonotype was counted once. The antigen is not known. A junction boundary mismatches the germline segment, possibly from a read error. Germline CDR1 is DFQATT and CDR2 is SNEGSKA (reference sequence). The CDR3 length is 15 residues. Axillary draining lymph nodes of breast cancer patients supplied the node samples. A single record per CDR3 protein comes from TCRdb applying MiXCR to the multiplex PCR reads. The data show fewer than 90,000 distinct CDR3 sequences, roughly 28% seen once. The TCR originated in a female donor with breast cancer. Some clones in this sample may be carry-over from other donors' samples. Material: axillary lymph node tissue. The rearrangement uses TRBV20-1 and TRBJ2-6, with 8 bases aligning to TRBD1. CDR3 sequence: CSADPGGGGASVLTF. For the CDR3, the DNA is TGCAGTGCGGACCCAGGGGGCGGTGGGGCCAGCGTCCTGACTTTC.